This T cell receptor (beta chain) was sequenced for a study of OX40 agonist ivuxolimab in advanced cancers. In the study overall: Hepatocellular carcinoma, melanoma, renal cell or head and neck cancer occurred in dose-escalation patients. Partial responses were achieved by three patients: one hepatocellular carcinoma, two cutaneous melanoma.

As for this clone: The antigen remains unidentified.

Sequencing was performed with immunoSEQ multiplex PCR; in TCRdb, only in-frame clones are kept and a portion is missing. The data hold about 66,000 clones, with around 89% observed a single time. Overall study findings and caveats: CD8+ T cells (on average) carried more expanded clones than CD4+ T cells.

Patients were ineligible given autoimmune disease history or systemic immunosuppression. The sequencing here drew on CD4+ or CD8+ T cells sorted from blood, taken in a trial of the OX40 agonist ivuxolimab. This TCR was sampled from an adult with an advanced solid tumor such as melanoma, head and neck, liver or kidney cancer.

The CDR3 nucleotides read TGTGCCAGCAGCTTATTACCTAGCGGGAGTCTGCGAAGCTCCTACAATGAGCAGTTCTTC. Its translation: CASSLLPSGSLRSSYNEQFF. V and J are TRBV7-6 and TRBJ2-1; 10 positions match TRBD2. The trim removed 2 bases at V and 0 bases at J, leaving 13 bases unmatched. Germline CDR1 reads SGHVS; CDR2 reads FNYEAQ. The CDR3 spans 20 residues.